One and the same sample provided the 31 T cell receptor beta chains below, sequenced in a study of shared clonotypes between healthy human individuals. The repertoire was sequenced with immunoSEQ multiplex PCR; TCRdb's copy has only in-frame clones and lacks some. Of approximately 1.5 million clones in the sample, 95% to 99% were seen once. Sequencing was done on a sample of naive CD4+ T cells sorted from blood. Specified subset: CD45RA+ positively selected. These receptor sequences come from a man aged 30 to 45 in good health.

The genes are TRBV15 and TRBJ2-1, with 7 bases fitting TRBD2. Per the germline V gene, CDR1 is LNHNV and CDR2 is YYDKDF (reference sequence). This CDR3 spans 15 amino acids. V lost 1 base to trimming and J lost 10 bases; unmatched junction nucleotides: 10. The chain's CDR3 is CATSRGGTTLKEQFF. The CDR3 DNA reads as TGTGCCACCAGCAGAGGGGGGACTACTCTCAAAGAGCAGTTCTTC.

Only one count was recorded for this clone. The V call is TRBV5-4, the J call TRBJ2-3; D uncertain. The length of the CDR3 is 14 residues. Germline CDR1 is SGHNT and CDR2 is YYREEE (reference sequence). Trimming removed 1 base from V and 1 base from J, with 7 bases in between. CDR3 amino acids: CASSLPHRTDTQYF. The CDR3 DNA reads TGTGCCAGCAGCTTGCCCCACCGCACAGATACGCAGTATTTT.

Of note for this clone: This CDR3 is also generated by other DNA sequences in the sample. CDR3 amino acids: CASSLDPSGSSYNEQFF. DNA of the CDR3: TGTGCCAGCAGCTTAGACCCCAGCGGGAGTTCCTACAATGAGCAGTTCTTC. The chain joins TRBV11-2 to TRBJ2-1; 8 nucleotides align to TRBD2. V shed 0 bases, J shed 1 base, and the junction held 5 bases outside the gene matches. This CDR3 comprises 17 residues. Germline assignment: CDR1 SGHAT and CDR2 FQNNGV.

J is TRBJ1-1 and V is TRBV6-1; no clear D. The CDR3 loop spans 13 amino acids. The V gene's germline CDR1 is MNHNS and CDR2 SASEGT. Trimming left V 3 bases short and J 5 bases short, with 10 bases between. The CDR3 DNA sequence: TGTGCCAGCAGTGATGCGACGGTGACTGAAGCTTTCTTT. Translated: CASSDATVTEAFF.

About this clone: This same CDR3 is encoded by further DNA sequences in the sample. J is TRBJ1-5 and V is TRBV6-5; D is unclear. This CDR3 spans 13 amino acids. The V gene lost 6 bases and the J gene lost 0 bases, with 6 bases spanning the gap. From germline, CDR1 is MNHEY and CDR2 SVGAGI. CDR3 region: CASSSISNQPQHF. The CDR3 region has the DNA TGTGCCAGCAGCTCAATTAGCAATCAGCCCCAGCATTTT.

The chain carries TRBV18 and TRBJ2-7; D call uncertain. The CDR3 has 12 residues. The germline V and J ends were trimmed by 1 base and 7 bases, with 8 bases remaining between them. Germline lookup yields CDR1 KGHSH and CDR2 LQKENI. DNA of the CDR3: TGTGCCAGCTCACCACGGAGCCGAGAGCAGTACTTC. Translated: CASSPRSREQYF.

The CDR3 DNA is TGTGCCAGCACCCTCGGGAGTCTCAACGAGCAGTACTTC. Translating gives CASTLGSLNEQYF. The rearrangement links TRBV6-6 to TRBJ2-7; D might be TRBD2 (6 bases). The CDR3 sequence is 13 residues long. V lost 7 bases, J lost 5 bases, and 15 bases lay in between. From germline, CDR1 is MNHNY and CDR2 SVGAGI (reference sequence).

In regard to this clone: This sample includes further DNA sequences coding for the same CDR3. For the CDR3, the DNA is TGTGCCAGCAGCGTAGATGGCGGGGCCTACAATGAGCAGTTCTTC. Translation: CASSVDGGAYNEQFF. The chain has TRBV9 and TRBJ2-1; D perhaps matches TRBD2 (6 bases). V lost 0 bases to trimming and J lost 2 bases, with 9 bases between them. CDR3 length: 15 amino acids. Germline V gene data show CDR1 as SGDLS and CDR2 as YYNGEE.

This clone has just one count. The chain uses TRBV12-5 and TRBJ2-3, with unresolved D. V was clipped by 2 bases and J by 2 bases, with 8 bases between them. CDR1 is LGHNT and CDR2 is FRNRAP in the germline V gene. The CDR3 contains 14 residues. CDR3 sequence: CASGLRWPTDTQYF. The CDR3 DNA follows: TGTGCTAGTGGTTTGAGATGGCCCACAGATACGCAGTATTTT.

The rearrangement uses TRBV7-9 and TRBJ1-2, with 10 bases fitting TRBD1. The V segment lost 7 bases and the J segment 4 bases; nucleotides outside the gene matches: 12. CDR1 and CDR2 (germline): SEHNR, FQNEAQ (reference sequence). The CDR3 runs to 16 residues. CDR3 bases: TGTGCCAGCATGGATCAGGACAGGGGGTTTTTCTATGGCTACACCTTC. It codes for CASMDQDRGFFYGYTF.

This sequence joins TRBV7-9 and TRBJ2-7; TRBD1 aligns across 8 bases. The CDR3 sequence is 17 residues long. V lost 5 bases and J lost 4; bases outside the gene matches: 16. Germline assignment: CDR1 SEHNR and CDR2 FQNEAQ (reference sequence). In nucleotides, the CDR3 is TGTGCCAGCAGCCCCACAGTCCGTCGGACAGGGTCGTACGAGCAGTACTTC. Translated: CASSPTVRRTGSYEQYF. Full variable domain (rest looked up from reference TRBV7-9 and TRBJ2-7): DTGVSQNPRHKITKRGQNVTFRCDPISEHNRLYWYRQTLGQGPEFLTYFQNEAQLEKSRLLSDRFSAERPKGSFSTLEIQRTEQGDSAMYLCASSPTVRRTGSYEQYFGPGTRLTVT.

The chain employs TRBV11-2 and TRBJ2-1, with D possibly being TRBD1 (6 bases). V was shortened by 6 bases and J by 6 bases, with 15 bases between the two germline ends. CDR1 is SGHAT and CDR2 is FQNNGV in the germline V gene. CDR3 size: 14 residues. CDR3 DNA: TGTGCCAGCAGTAACAGGGAGCTGGGCAATGAGCAGTTCTTC. It specifies CASSNRELGNEQFF.

V usage is TRBV19 and J usage is TRBJ2-7, with D unresolved. CDR3 length: 15 amino acids. Deletions cut 0 bases from V and 3 bases from J, with 12 bases between. CDR1 is LNHDA, CDR2 SQIVND, per germline (reference sequence). The CDR3 nucleotides are TGTGCCAGTAGTATAGAGGCCCAGCCACTCTACGAGCAGTACTTC. It translates to CASSIEAQPLYEQYF. Looking up the rest from reference TRBV19 and TRBJ2-7 gives the full variable domain: DGGITQSPKYLFRKEGQNVTLSCEQNLNHDAMYWYRQDPGQGLRLIYYSQIVNDFQKGDIAEGYSVSREKKESFPLTVTSAQKNPTAFYLCASSIEAQPLYEQYFGPGTRLTVT.

As to this clone: Within the sample, other DNA sequences also encode this same CDR3. V usage is TRBV11-2 and J usage is TRBJ2-7, with no clear D. The CDR3 runs 14 residues. The germline V and J ends were trimmed by 2 bases and 1 base, with 9 bases remaining between them. Germline-derived CDR1 and CDR2 are SGHAT and FQNNGV. DNA of the CDR3: TGTGCCAGCAGCTTAAGTTCGGGTTCCTACGAGCAGTACTTC. Amino acids: CASSLSSGSYEQYF.

This chain connects TRBV5-5 to TRBJ1-4, with 8 bases that match TRBD1. V trimming: 6 bases; J trimming: 8 bases; junction bases outside the gene matches: 9. Germline CDR1 is SGHKS and CDR2 is YYEKEE (reference sequence). The CDR3 is 14 residues long. Here the CDR3 DNA reads TGTGCCAGCAACCGCCAGGGGGCGCGAGAAAAACTGTTTTTT. The encoded protein is CASNRQGAREKLFF.

This chain joins TRBV7-3 and TRBJ2-1, with D possibly being TRBD2 (5 bases). The CDR3 consists of 15 residues. Trimming stripped 4 bases from V and 0 bases from J, with 10 bases between. Germline lookup yields CDR1 SGHTA and CDR2 FQGTGA. CDR3 bases: TGTGCCAGCAGCTCTGGAGGCCCCTCCTACAATGAGCAGTTCTTC. It translates to CASSSGGPSYNEQFF.

In nucleotides, the CDR3 is TGTGCCAGTAGTCCGGACTTGTACAATGAGCAGTTCTTC. Translated: CASSPDLYNEQFF. J is TRBJ2-1 and V is TRBV19, with D possibly matching TRBD2 (5 bases). The V gene's germline CDR1 is LNHDA and CDR2 SQIVND (reference sequence). The germline V and J ends were trimmed by 5 bases and 4 bases, with 9 bases remaining between them. CDR3 length equals 13 residues. Using reference TRBV19 and TRBJ2-1 for the parts outside the CDR3, the full variable domain is DGGITQSPKYLFRKEGQNVTLSCEQNLNHDAMYWYRQDPGQGLRLIYYSQIVNDFQKGDIAEGYSVSREKKESFPLTVTSAQKNPTAFYLCASSPDLYNEQFFGPGTRLTVL.

The rearrangement links TRBV29-1 to TRBJ2-3, with 7 bases aligning to TRBD1. The J segment lost 11 bases and the V segment lost 6 bases, leaving 11 bases of the junction unmatched. The CDR3 runs to 12 residues. Looked up from germline, CDR1 is SQVTM and CDR2 is ANQGSEA. The CDR3 region is CSVNPTGTEQYF. CDR3 sequence (DNA): TGCAGCGTCAACCCGACAGGGACCGAGCAGTATTTT.

The chain carries TRBV11-2 and TRBJ2-1; no definite D call. The CDR3 runs 15 residues. Trimming removed 10 bases from V and 4 bases from J, with 20 bases in between. Germline CDR1 SGHAT, CDR2 FQNNGV. The CDR3 nucleotides read TGTGCCACCCCCACGACACCAAACCGGTACAATGAGCAGTTCTTC. It encodes CATPTTPNRYNEQFF.

This CDR3 is CASSSFWGTDNEQFF. In nucleotides, the CDR3 is TGTGCCAGCAGCTCGTTTTGGGGGACCGACAATGAGCAGTTCTTC. The chain couples TRBV7-2 to TRBJ2-1, with D possibly being TRBD1 or TRBD2 (5 bases each). Trimming stripped 4 bases from V and 5 bases from J, with 15 bases between. The CDR3 totals 15 residues. Germline V gene lookup returns CDR1 SGHTA and CDR2 FQGNSA.

The chain carries TRBV4-1 and TRBJ2-5; the D gene is possibly TRBD1 (5 bases). V lost 4 bases and J lost 5, with 20 bases in between. This CDR3 region has 16 residues. CDR1 is MGHRA, CDR2 YSYEKL, per germline. CDR3 sequence reads: CASSLIQDVHPETQYF. CDR3 sequence (DNA): TGCGCCAGCAGCCTAATACAGGACGTACACCCCGAGACCCAGTACTTC.

The V gene is TRBV6-6, the J gene TRBJ1-3; a possible D gene is TRBD1 (5 bases). CDR3 size: 16 residues. V lost 6 bases to trimming and J lost 1 base, with 16 bases between them. Germline-derived CDR1 and CDR2 are MNHNY and SVGAGI (reference sequence). The CDR3 spells CASRDPRTSSGNTIYF. The CDR3 nucleotides read TGTGCCAGCAGGGATCCCAGGACAAGTTCTGGAAACACCATATATTTT.

The V gene is TRBV9, the J gene TRBJ1-4; 9 positions match TRBD1. V was clipped by 0 bases and J by 6 bases; unmatched bases: 3. CDR3 size: 15 residues. Germline CDR1 SGDLS, CDR2 YYNGEE. This CDR3 reads CASSVDTGGYEKLFF. DNA for the CDR3: TGTGCCAGCAGCGTAGACACAGGGGGCTATGAAAAACTGTTTTTT.

Comment on this clone: This specimen includes other DNA sequences encoding the same CDR3. This chain connects TRBV28 to TRBJ1-5; D may be TRBD1 (5 bases). Germline lookup yields CDR1 MDHEN and CDR2 SYDVKM. This CDR3 comprises 13 residues. V lost 5 bases and J lost 7, with 12 bases in between. CDR3 coding DNA: TGTGCCAGCAGTCCCCAGGGTGGGCAGCCCCAGCATTTT. It specifies CASSPQGGQPQHF.

The chain carries TRBV4-1 and TRBJ1-3; the D gene is possibly TRBD1 (6 bases). Germline V gene lookup returns CDR1 MGHRA and CDR2 YSYEKL. V gave up 6 bases and J gave up 0 bases, with 12 bases separating them. The CDR3 consists of 15 residues. CDR3 coding DNA: TGCGCCAGCAGAACGGGGACAAGCTCTGGAAACACCATATATTTT. Its translation is CASRTGTSSGNTIYF.

The chain combines TRBV15 with TRBJ1-1; no reliable D call. CDR1 and CDR2 from the germline V gene are LNHNV and YYDKDF (reference sequence). This CDR3 is 14 amino acids long. Trimming took off 5 bases at V and 4 bases at J, with 14 bases between the two ends. CDR3 DNA: TGTGCCACCAGCCCCCAACATGGCTCCACTGAAGCTTTCTTT. It specifies CATSPQHGSTEAFF.

The chain couples TRBV5-4 to TRBJ2-7; D is ambiguous. Germline V gene lookup returns CDR1 SGHNT and CDR2 YYREEE (reference sequence). Trimming took off 4 bases at V and 5 bases at J, with 13 bases between the two ends. This CDR3 contains 13 residues. CDR3 amino acids: CASSVPPSHEQYF. CDR3 DNA: TGTGCCAGCAGCGTCCCTCCATCCCACGAGCAGTACTTC.

The V and J genes are TRBV6-5 and TRBJ2-7; maybe TRBD1 (5 bases). The CDR3 has 12 amino acids. Trimming removed 6 bases at V and 1 base at J, with 7 bases between. The V gene's germline CDR1 is MNHEY and CDR2 SVGAGI. The CDR3 sequence: CASRGVSYEQYF. The CDR3 DNA reads as TGTGCCAGCAGAGGGGTATCCTACGAGCAGTACTTC.

The rearrangement uses TRBV5-4 and TRBJ2-1; D is tentatively TRBD1 or TRBD2 (5 bases each). The CDR3 has 15 residues. V dropped 4 bases and J dropped 3 bases, with 14 bases sitting between them. Germline CDR1 reads SGHNT; CDR2 reads YYREEE (reference sequence). CDR3 coding DNA: TGTGCCAGCAGCGCTCCGGGACGGAACTACAATGAGCAGTTCTTC. Encoded protein: CASSAPGRNYNEQFF. Supplemented by reference TRBV5-4 and TRBJ2-1, the full variable domain reads ETGVTQSPTHLIKTRGQQVTLRCSSQSGHNTVSWYQQALGQGPQFIFQYYREEENGRGNFPPRFSGLQFPNYSSELNVNALELDDSALYLCASSAPGRNYNEQFFGPGTRLTVL.

The CDR3 coding sequence is TGTGCCAGCAGTTTATGGCAGGGGGCCGGGACCGGGGAGCTGTTTTTT. It translates to CASSLWQGAGTGELFF. This chain joins TRBV28 and TRBJ2-2, with 8 bases aligning to TRBD1. Per the germline V gene, CDR1 is MDHEN and CDR2 is SYDVKM. The CDR3 runs to 16 residues. Trimming cost V 0 bases and J 5 bases; bases outside gene matches: 5.

V usage is TRBV6-5 and J usage is TRBJ2-3; TRBD2 matches 9 bases. Losses at the gene ends were 6 bases for V and 1 base for J; bases not matched to a gene: 5. The length of the CDR3 is 15 residues. CDR1 and CDR2 (germline): MNHEY, SVGAGI. CDR3 residues: CASSHSSGGTDTQYF. The CDR3 DNA reads TGTGCCAGCAGCCATTCTAGCGGGGGCACAGATACGCAGTATTTT.